Below, 23 T cell receptor beta chains from the same sample are listed, as sequenced in a study of cytomegalovirus exposure and HLA in healthy donors. The study ran its PCR with 60 Vbeta and 13 Jbeta primers. Produced via immunoSEQ multiplex PCR; TCRdb's table is partial and in-frame only. Here the sample spans roughly 73,000 clones, around three quarters being singletons. The sample consisted of PBMCs. Receptors originate from a man between 40 and 49 years old in good health and CMV-seronegative.

The chain employs TRBV7-2 and TRBJ1-5; D remains unclear. The germline V gene has CDR1 SGHTA and CDR2 FQGNSA. This CDR3 is built from 15 residues. Trimming removed 3 bases from V and 1 base from J, with 10 bases in between. CDR3 sequence: CASSFRVSSNQPQHF. DNA for the CDR3: TGTGCCAGCAGCTTTCGGGTCTCGAGCAATCAGCCCCAGCATTTT. Drawing the rest from reference TRBV7-2 and TRBJ1-5, the complete variable domain is GAGVSQSPSNKVTEKGKDVELRCDPISGHTALYWYRQSLGQGLEFLIYFQGNSAPDKSGLPSDRFSAERTGGSVSTLTIQRTQQEDSAVYLCASSFRVSSNQPQHFGDGTRLSIL.

As to this clone: Germline and junction disagree at one end, which may indicate a read error. This chain connects TRBV5-1 to TRBJ2-2; D unclear. CDR1 is SGHRS, CDR2 YFSETQ, per germline. The CDR3 consists of 14 residues. CDR3 DNA sequence: TGCGCCAGCAGCTTGCAACAGAACGCCGGGGAGCTGTTTTTT. Protein sequence: CASSLQQNAGELFF.

This clone was seen a few times. The chain employs TRBV7-9 and TRBJ2-3; 10 positions match TRBD1. The CDR3 is made up of 15 amino acids. J lost 7 bases, V lost 5 bases, and 9 bases had no gene match. CDR1 and CDR2 (germline): SEHNR, FQNEAQ (reference sequence). CDR3 in DNA: TGTGCCAGCAGCGCCCGACAGGGGGCTGAGAATACGCAGTATTTT. This sequence encodes CASSARQGAENTQYF. Full variable domain (rest looked up from reference TRBV7-9 and TRBJ2-3): DTGVSQNPRHKITKRGQNVTFRCDPISEHNRLYWYRQTLGQGPEFLTYFQNEAQLEKSRLLSDRFSAERPKGSFSTLEIQRTEQGDSAMYLCASSARQGAENTQYFGPGTRLTVL.

The rearrangement joins TRBV25-1 to TRBJ1-1; weak D call: TRBD1 (6 bases). V lost 4 bases and J lost 4, with 16 bases in between. The CDR3 has 15 residues. From germline, CDR1 is MGHDK and CDR2 SYGVNS. CDR3 protein: CASSGSTGWPTEAFF. CDR3 bases: TGTGCCAGCAGTGGATCTACAGGGTGGCCCACTGAAGCTTTCTTT.

To note about this clone: A read error may produce the germline difference seen at one junction end. V and J are TRBV7-9 and TRBJ1-6, with 7 bases lining up with TRBD1. The germline V gene has CDR1 SEHNR and CDR2 FQNEAQ (reference sequence). The CDR3 loop spans 16 amino acids. CDR3 bases: TGTGCCAGCAACTTAGATAGTGCAGGGGGATACTCACCCCTCCACTTT. Translation gives CASNLDSAGGYSPLHF.

CDR3 protein: CASSLFVTGLWEQYF. As DNA, the CDR3 is TGTGCCAGCAGCTTATTCGTGACAGGGTTGTGGGAGCAGTACTTC. V is TRBV7-2 and J is TRBJ2-5; 7 nucleotides line up with TRBD1. CDR1 and CDR2 (germline): SGHTA, FQGNSA. V was pared by 2 bases and J by 11 bases, with 14 bases of the junction left unmatched. The CDR3 runs 15 residues.

The J gene is TRBJ1-3, the V gene TRBV6-5; D not certain. V lost 8 bases to trimming and J lost 0 bases, with 5 bases between them. The CDR3 is 12 residues long. Looked up from germline, CDR1 is MNHEY and CDR2 is SVGAGI. The DNA of the CDR3 is TGTGCCAGCGAGAGCTCTGGAAACACCATATATTTT. It translates to CASESSGNTIYF.

There are a few counts of this clone. The chain uses TRBV7-2 and TRBJ1-1; unclear D gene. V shed 2 bases and J shed 0 bases, with 10 bases lying between them. This CDR3 is 15 amino acids long. CDR1 and CDR2 from the germline V gene are SGHTA and FQGNSA. The CDR3 nucleotides read TGTGCCAGCAGCTTAAGTGGGAGATTGAACACTGAAGCTTTCTTT. It yields the protein CASSLSGRLNTEAFF.

V is TRBV27 and J is TRBJ1-2; D possibly corresponds to TRBD1 (6 bases). CDR1 is MNHEY and CDR2 is SMNVEV in the germline V gene (reference sequence). The CDR3 sequence is 14 residues long. V was clipped by 5 bases and J by 7 bases, with 17 bases between them. The CDR3, as DNA: TGTGCCAGCAGTCCCTCGGGGACACTCGGTGGCTACACCTTC. Translation gives CASSPSGTLGGYTF.

The chain has TRBV19 and TRBJ1-1; 7 bases are shared with TRBD1. V shed 5 bases and J 3 bases; nucleotides not matched to a gene: 9. This CDR3 comprises 15 residues. Germline CDR1 is LNHDA and CDR2 is SQIVND (reference sequence). The CDR3 loop is CASSPFSQGDTEAFF. CDR3 nucleotide sequence: TGTGCCAGTAGTCCTTTCTCCCAGGGGGACACTGAAGCTTTCTTT.

The rearrangement joins TRBV4-1 to TRBJ2-2; D unclear. The CDR3 loop spans 17 amino acids. In germline, CDR1 is MGHRA, CDR2 YSYEKL. Between the trimmed V and J ends, which lost 0 bases and 3 bases, there was a span of 14 bases. The CDR3 is CASSQDSLGEDTGELFF. DNA of the CDR3: TGCGCCAGCAGCCAAGATTCGCTCGGAGAGGACACCGGGGAGCTGTTTTTT.

The chain carries TRBV7-9 and TRBJ1-4; 10 bases map to TRBD1. The CDR3 is 16 amino acids. The trim removed 4 bases at V and 3 bases at J, leaving 5 bases unmatched. Germline lookup yields CDR1 SEHNR and CDR2 FQNEAQ (reference sequence). The CDR3 DNA reads TGTGCCAGCAGCTCGGGACAGGGGAGGGCTAATGAAAAACTGTTTTTT. This gives the protein CASSSGQGRANEKLFF.

This rearrangement joins TRBV7-6 to TRBJ2-3; 12 bases map to TRBD2. The CDR3 sequence is 15 residues long. CDR1 is SGHVS, CDR2 FNYEAQ, per germline. Trimming cost V 2 bases and J 5 bases; bases outside gene matches: 2. CDR3 amino acids: CASSLILAGGDTQYF. The CDR3 nucleotides are TGTGCCAGCAGCTTAATACTAGCGGGGGGAGATACGCAGTATTTT.

The chain recombines TRBV7-9 with TRBJ1-2, with 9 bases that match TRBD1. The CDR3 length is 13 residues. With 3 bases clipped from V and 8 bases from J, the junction kept 4 bases outside the gene matches. The germline V gene encodes CDR1 SEHNR and CDR2 FQNEAQ (reference sequence). The CDR3 sequence: CASSFRDRVGYTF. CDR3 DNA: TGTGCCAGCAGCTTCCGGGACAGGGTAGGCTACACCTTC.

The rearrangement joins TRBV10-3 to TRBJ1-2; perhaps TRBD1 as D (6 bases). V was pared by 4 bases and J by 4 bases, with 13 bases between. The CDR3 extends over 14 amino acids. Germline lookup yields CDR1 ENHRY and CDR2 SYGVKD. CDR3 sequence (DNA): TGTGCCATCAGTGGGGCGCGGGGGCCCTATGGCTACACCTTC. Its translation: CAISGARGPYGYTF.

As to this clone: Distinct nucleotide sequences in the sample also encode this CDR3. The chain joins TRBV5-1 to TRBJ2-5; TRBD2 aligns across 10 bases. This CDR3 spans 15 amino acids. J gave up 3 bases and V 2 bases, and 4 bases lay outside the gene matches. Germline lookup yields CDR1 SGHRS and CDR2 YFSETQ. In DNA form, the CDR3 reads TGCGCCAGCAGCTTTGCCGGGACTAGCGAAGAGACCCAGTACTTC. Amino acids: CASSFAGTSEETQYF.

The CDR3 DNA sequence: TGCGCCAGCAGTCCCGGTCGGGGGGGCCAGAAGACCCAGTACTTC. It is translated as CASSPGRGGQKTQYF. The chain has TRBV4-1 and TRBJ2-5, with 8 bases identical to TRBD2. This CDR3 contains 15 residues. With 6 bases clipped from V and 6 bases from J, the junction kept 12 bases outside the gene matches. Germline loops: CDR1 MGHRA, CDR2 YSYEKL.

This clone was detected only a few times. A junction end diverges from the germline sequence, so it may reflect a read error. The chain employs TRBV7-7 and TRBJ1-1, with D uncertain. This CDR3 has 14 amino acids. Per the germline V gene, CDR1 is SSHAT and CDR2 is FNYEAQ (reference sequence). CDR3 region: CASSLAAGNTEAFF. CDR3 DNA: TGTGCTAGCAGCTTAGCGGCAGGGAACACTGAAGCTTTCTTT.

This chain connects TRBV7-3 to TRBJ2-3, with D perhaps matching TRBD2 (6 bases). This CDR3 spans 15 amino acids. V gave up 6 bases and J gave up 0 bases, with 13 bases separating them. Looked up from germline, CDR1 is SGHTA and CDR2 is FQGTGA. CDR3 bases: TGTGCCAGCAGTTTCAGGGCGGGAAGCACAGATACGCAGTATTTT. Amino acids: CASSFRAGSTDTQYF.

J is TRBJ2-1 and V is TRBV7-2; TRBD2 might be the D (6 bases). This CDR3 has 11 amino acids. Germline assignment: CDR1 SGHTA and CDR2 FQGNSA. Trimming shortened V by 6 bases and J by 9 bases, and 9 bases separated the two germline ends. The CDR3 region has the DNA TGTGCCAGCAGGGAGGGGTCTGAGCAGTTCTTC. This sequence encodes CASREGSEQFF. Full variable domain (remainder filled in from reference TRBV7-2 and TRBJ2-1): GAGVSQSPSNKVTEKGKDVELRCDPISGHTALYWYRQSLGQGLEFLIYFQGNSAPDKSGLPSDRFSAERTGGSVSTLTIQRTQQEDSAVYLCASREGSEQFFGPGTRLTVL.

This sequence joins TRBV2 and TRBJ1-5; unclear D gene. The CDR3 is made up of 14 amino acids. Germline CDR1 is SNHLY and CDR2 is FYNNEI. Deletions cut 7 bases from V and 2 bases from J, with 12 bases between. CDR3 sequence reads: CASNYGAGNQPQHF. The CDR3 coding sequence is TGTGCCAGCAATTACGGAGCCGGCAATCAGCCCCAGCATTTT.

This clone was seen a few times. V and J are TRBV4-2 and TRBJ2-2; D may be TRBD1 (5 bases). In germline, CDR1 is LGHNA, CDR2 YNFKEQ. Trimming stripped 1 base from V and 1 base from J, with 10 bases between. There are 16 residues in the CDR3. The CDR3 coding sequence is TGTGCCAGCAGCCAAGCCCAGGGTCAGAACACCGGGGAGCTGTTTTTT. This gives the protein CASSQAQGQNTGELFF.

The chain is built from TRBV7-9 and TRBJ1-1; D is possibly TRBD1 (6 bases). The CDR3 length is 12 residues. The germline V and J ends were trimmed by 6 bases and 12 bases, with 17 bases remaining between them. The V gene's germline CDR1 is SEHNR and CDR2 FQNEAQ (reference sequence). This CDR3 is CASRDRGLASFF. The CDR3 nucleotides are TGTGCCAGCAGGGACAGAGGGCTCGCGTCTTTCTTT.